This is a list of T cell receptor beta chains from one sample in a study of a mutant IDH1 vaccine in newly diagnosed glioma. No antigen has been assigned to these receptors. Assay used: immunoSEQ multiplex PCR; TCRdb lists only in-frame clones, some missing. The data show 77,000 or so clones, roughly 85% seen once. The sample consisted of PBMCs, taken from a glioma patient whose treatment included an IDH1 peptide vaccine. The receptors shown here come from a woman in her 50s with glioma. The CDR3 runs from the conserved cysteine through the conserved F or W. The order of the fields is J gene, clone size, D gene, V gene, CDR3 protein, CDR3 DNA. D genes are given only for firm matches. Only some rows state a clone size, as once, few, many or a class for expanded clones.

TRBJ2-5,NA,TRBD1,TRBV5-1,CASSFQGAGKETQYF,TGCGCCAGCAGCTTTCAGGGGGCGGGAAAAGAGACCCAGTACTTC
TRBJ2-7,NA,TRBD2,TRBV29-1,CSVGTSGNRVEQYF,TGCAGCGTTGGGACTAGCGGGAACCGAGTCGAGCAGTACTTC
TRBJ2-4,NA,NA,TRBV7-9,CASSLAGGQENIQYF,TGTGCCAGCAGCTTAGCCGGGGGGCAAGAAAACATTCAGTACTTC
TRBJ2-7,NA,NA,TRBV5-6,CASSSPARVEQYF,TGTGCCAGCAGCTCCCCCGCCAGGGTGGAGCAGTACTTC
TRBJ2-2,NA,NA,TRBV19,CASSIGFGGANTGELFF,TGTGCCAGTAGTATCGGGTTTGGAGGAGCTAACACCGGGGAGCTGTTTTTT
TRBJ1-5,once,TRBD1,TRBV5-1,CASSSTGGLQPQHF,TGCGCCAGCAGCTCTACAGGGGGCTTGCAGCCCCAGCATTTT
TRBJ1-2,NA,NA,TRBV30,CAWSVLGTHYGYTF,TGTGCCTGGAGTGTACTCGGGACTCACTATGGCTACACCTTC
TRBJ2-7,NA,NA,TRBV7-9,CASSLAGGREQYF,TGTGCCAGCAGCTTAGCGGGAGGCCGCGAGCAGTACTTC
TRBJ2-5,NA,TRBD1,TRBV28,CASSLPLRTGGPQETQYF,TGTGCCAGCAGTTTACCCCTACGGACAGGGGGACCCCAAGAGACCCAGTACTTC
TRBJ1-1,NA,NA,TRBV4-1,CASSGRGNTEAFF,TGCGCCAGCAGTGGCCGCGGGAACACTGAAGCTTTCTTT
TRBJ1-1,NA,NA,TRBV7-9,CASSLETLANTEAFF,TGTGCCAGCAGCTTAGAGACATTGGCGAACACTGAAGCTTTCTTT
TRBJ2-7,NA,TRBD2,TRBV5-1,CASSLLASYEQYF,TGCGCCAGCAGTTTACTAGCGAGCTACGAGCAGTACTTC
TRBJ2-1,few,TRBD1,TRBV7-3,CASSTGTGSYNEQFF,TGTGCCAGCAGCACTGGGACAGGATCCTACAATGAGCAGTTCTTC
TRBJ2-7,NA,TRBD2,TRBV5-1,CASSPSGGGPYEQYF,TGCGCCAGCAGCCCCTCGGGGGGAGGGCCGTACGAGCAGTACTTC
TRBJ2-7,NA,NA,TRBV12-5,CASGFEQGLYEQYF,TGTGCTAGTGGTTTCGAGCAGGGCCTCTACGAGCAGTACTTC
TRBJ2-1,few,TRBD1,TRBV30,CAWAKTGGYNEQFF,TGTGCCTGGGCCAAGACAGGGGGATACAATGAGCAGTTCTTC
TRBJ2-3,NA,TRBD2,TRBV2,CASSTTSGIPDTQYF,TGTGCCAGCAGCACGACTAGCGGGATCCCAGATACGCAGTATTTT
TRBJ2-3,NA,TRBD2,TRBV7-9,CASSARTSGRWGTQYF,TGTGCCAGCAGCGCACGGACTAGCGGGAGGTGGGGTACGCAGTATTTT
TRBJ2-7,NA,NA,TRBV28,CASSLPGSYEQYF,TGTGCCAGCAGCCTCCCGGGCAGCTACGAGCAGTACTTC
TRBJ2-1,NA,TRBD2,TRBV2,CASSWTSGQSYNEQFF,TGTGCCAGCAGTTGGACTAGCGGGCAATCCTACAATGAGCAGTTCTTC
TRBJ2-7,NA,TRBD1,TRBV15,CATSRDPVTGVAYEQYF,TGTGCCACCAGCAGAGATCCGGTAACAGGGGTGGCCTACGAGCAGTACTTC
TRBJ2-3,few,TRBD1,TRBV30,CAWSVRGTGYTDTQYF,TGTGCCTGGAGTGTACGAGGGACAGGGTACACAGATACGCAGTATTTT
TRBJ2-4,NA,TRBD1,TRBV13,CASLPFPGQLAKNIQYF,TGTGCCAGCTTACCATTCCCGGGACAGTTAGCCAAAAACATTCAGTACTTC
TRBJ1-4,few,TRBD1,TRBV7-9,CASSLGQNNEKLFF,TGTGCCAGCAGCCTGGGACAGAACAATGAAAAACTGTTTTTT
TRBJ1-4,once,NA,TRBV27,CASSAWAPGDEKLFF,TGTGCCAGCTCCGCTTGGGCCCCCGGTGATGAAAAACTGTTTTTT
TRBJ2-5,once,NA,TRBV30,CAWSIPLGEQYF,TGTGCCTGGAGCATTCCCCTGGGTGAGCAGTACTTC
TRBJ1-1,NA,TRBD1,TRBV30,CAWRTGRGTEAFF,TGTGCCTGGAGGACAGGGAGGGGCACTGAAGCTTTCTTT
TRBJ2-3,once,NA,TRBV7-2,CASSLERQDTQYF,TGTGCCAGCAGCCTTGAACGACAGGATACGCAGTATTTT
TRBJ1-5,NA,NA,TRBV7-9,CASSPDNQPQHF,TGTGCCAGCAGCCCTGACAATCAGCCCCAGCATTTT
TRBJ2-5,NA,NA,TRBV7-3,CASSFGRGETQYF,TGTGCCAGCAGCTTCGGCCGGGGAGAGACCCAGTACTTC
TRBJ2-1,NA,NA,TRBV5-8,CASSLEAGFGLEQFF,TGTGCCAGCAGCTTGGAAGCAGGGTTCGGGCTTGAGCAGTTCTTC
TRBJ1-2,NA,NA,TRBV2,CASSDPGRANYGYTF,TGTGCCAGCAGTGATCCAGGGCGAGCTAACTATGGCTACACCTTC
TRBJ2-7,NA,TRBD2,TRBV30,CAWGLRWGGGGTYEQYF,TGTGCCTGGGGACTGCGTTGGGGGGGTGGTGGGACCTACGAGCAGTACTTC
TRBJ2-1,NA,NA,TRBV21-1,CASSVPGTGGTNEQFF,TGTGCCAGCAGCGTCCCCGGGACAGGGGGCACGAATGAGCAGTTCTTC